The clone carrying this T cell receptor beta chain was seen ten or more times. The germline V and J ends were trimmed by 5 bases and 8 bases, with 12 bases remaining between them. The CDR3 spans 13 residues. Germline V gene sequence: CDR1 KGHDR, CDR2 SFDVKD. This specimen comes from a study of T-cell reconstitution after alpha-beta-depleted transplantation in children. Using unique molecular identifiers, the investigators prepared the TCRbeta library. TCRdb recomputed calls from the PCR reads with MiXCR, one row per CDR3 protein. The sample lists some 240,000 distinct CDR3 sequences, around 13% occurring once.

Sequencing used PBMCs from the stem cell graft donor, obtained from the stem cell graft. The V and J genes are TRBV24-1 and TRBJ2-1; D gene uncertain. The clonotype was recovered from a human donor who donated a stem cell graft to a child with acute lymphoblastic leukemia. CDR3 residues: CATSVRGRDEQFF. Here the CDR3 DNA reads TGTGCCACCAGTGTCCGCGGTCGGGATGAGCAGTTCTTC.